Listed below are T cell receptor beta chains from one sample, sequenced in a study of long-term antiretroviral therapy in people with HIV. Assay: immunoSEQ multiplex PCR; the TCRdb copy retains only in-frame clones and omits some. The table includes around 29,000 clones, 85% to 90% detected once. Sequenced material: unsorted PBMCs, taken 3.2 years before starting antiretroviral therapy. The receptors here all came from a man aged 45-65 years with HIV. Each CDR3 is given with its conserved first and last residue. The D gene is left open where the match is weak. The listing skips clone size in some rows; elsewhere it reads once, few, many or a size class.

NA,TRBJ2-1,TRBV5-1,NA,CASSLSLGGDEQFF,TGCGCCAGCAGCTTGTCCTTAGGGGGGGATGAGCAGTTCTTC
TRBD1,TRBJ1-2,TRBV16,NA,CASSQTTGIDYGYTF,TGTGCCAGCAGCCAAACGACAGGGATCGACTATGGCTACACCTTC
TRBD1,TRBJ2-1,TRBV10-3,NA,CAISELTGGEGEQFF,TGTGCCATCAGTGAGTTGACAGGGGGTGAGGGTGAGCAGTTCTTC
NA,TRBJ1-2,TRBV5-5,NA,CASSFREGDYGYTF,TGTGCCAGCAGCTTCCGGGAGGGGGACTATGGCTACACCTTC
NA,TRBJ2-1,TRBV6-5,NA,CASRRDSYNEQFF,TGTGCCAGCAGGCGGGACTCTTACAATGAGCAGTTCTTC
NA,TRBJ1-2,TRBV5-5,NA,CASSLDPWVYGYTF,TGTGCCAGCAGCTTGGACCCGTGGGTATATGGCTACACCTTC
NA,TRBJ1-5,TRBV5-4,few,CASSFTARGGQPQHF,TGTGCCAGCAGCTTTACGGCCAGGGGTGGTCAGCCCCAGCATTTT
TRBD2,TRBJ2-5,TRBV5-1,NA,CASRSGTSGPWAETQYF,TGCGCCAGCAGATCCGGGACTAGCGGCCCCTGGGCGGAGACCCAGTACTTC
NA,TRBJ2-7,TRBV5-1,NA,CASSLLTGAYEQYF,TGCGCCAGCAGCTTGTTAACGGGAGCCTACGAGCAGTACTTC
TRBD1,TRBJ1-2,TRBV25-1,NA,CASSAHGTVRGYTF,TGTGCCAGCAGTGCGCACGGGACAGTTCGCGGCTACACCTTC
TRBD2,TRBJ2-7,TRBV18,NA,CASSPGTSGYEQYF,TGTGCCAGCTCCCCCGGGACTAGCGGCTACGAGCAGTACTTC
NA,TRBJ1-1,TRBV6-5,NA,CASTSGFSEAFF,TGTGCCAGCACCTCCGGGTTCTCTGAAGCTTTCTTT
TRBD1,TRBJ1-4,TRBV19,NA,CASSPRDSEYNEKLFF,TGTGCCAGTAGTCCCCGGGACAGCGAGTATAATGAAAAACTGTTTTTT
NA,TRBJ1-2,TRBV10-2,NA,CASSERVAAGLVGGYTF,TGCGCCAGCAGTGAGCGGGTGGCAGCGGGCCTGGTGGGCGGCTACACCTTC
NA,TRBJ1-1,TRBV10-3,NA,CAISDLSRGNTEAFF,TGTGCCATCAGTGATTTAAGTAGAGGGAACACTGAAGCTTTCTTT
TRBD2,TRBJ2-3,TRBV5-4,NA,CASSRPGLALSTDTQYF,TGTGCCAGCAGTCGACCGGGACTAGCGCTTAGCACAGATACGCAGTATTTT
NA,TRBJ2-7,TRBV21-1,NA,CASSKEPGIGYEQYF,TGTGCCAGCAGCAAAGAGCCGGGAATTGGATACGAGCAGTACTTC
TRBD1,TRBJ2-1,TRBV5-6,NA,CASSGTGYFFEQFF,TGTGCCAGCAGCGGGACAGGGTATTTTTTTGAGCAGTTCTTC
NA,TRBJ1-5,TRBV5-8,NA,CASSLGPEREEPQHF,TGTGCCAGCAGCTTGGGACCCGAAAGAGAGGAGCCCCAGCATTTT
NA,TRBJ2-2,TRBV6-5,once,CASSYNTGELFF,TGTGCCAGCAGTTATAACACCGGGGAGCTGTTTTTT
TRBD2,TRBJ2-1,TRBV5-1,NA,CASSFGAREINEQFF,TGCGCCAGCAGCTTCGGGGCGCGGGAGATCAATGAGCAGTTCTTC
NA,TRBJ2-1,TRBV5-1,NA,CASSLQVGTYNEQFF,TGCGCCAGCAGCCTACAGGTTGGGACTTACAATGAGCAGTTCTTC
NA,TRBJ2-2,TRBV9,NA,CASSVRSRNTGELFF,TGTGCCAGCAGCGTGAGGAGTAGGAACACCGGGGAGCTGTTTTTT
TRBD1,TRBJ1-2,TRBV28,NA,CASSLIRGGHGTVSGYTF,TGTGCCAGCAGTTTAATCAGAGGGGGACACGGGACAGTCTCTGGCTACACCTTC
TRBD1,TRBJ1-2,TRBV30,NA,CAWSYEDRGRDGYTF,TGTGCCTGGAGTTATGAGGACAGGGGGCGGGATGGCTACACCTTC
NA,TRBJ1-5,TRBV19,NA,CASTRAGQPQHF,TGTGCCAGTACTCGCGCAGGTCAGCCCCAGCATTTT
NA,TRBJ2-3,TRBV5-4,NA,CASSGHLKADTQYF,TGTGCCAGCAGCGGACACCTGAAAGCAGATACGCAGTATTTT
NA,TRBJ2-4,TRBV7-2,NA,CASSLNLAKNIQYF,TGTGCCAGCAGCTTGAATTTAGCCAAAAACATTCAGTACTTC
NA,TRBJ2-2,TRBV5-1,NA,CASSYDYTGELFF,TGCGCCAGCAGCTATGATTACACCGGGGAGCTGTTTTTT
NA,TRBJ2-2,TRBV11-3,NA,CASSAEGTLTGELFF,TGTGCCAGCAGCGCAGAGGGGACCCTCACCGGGGAGCTGTTTTTT
NA,TRBJ1-1,TRBV28,once,CASSWGHMNTEAFF,TGTGCCAGCAGTTGGGGACATATGAACACTGAAGCTTTCTTT
TRBD2,TRBJ2-2,TRBV2,NA,CASAAGLAYTGELFF,TGTGCCAGCGCCGCGGGACTAGCTTACACCGGGGAGCTGTTTTTT
NA,TRBJ2-5,TRBV5-1,NA,CASSSQGLYETQYF,TGCGCCAGCAGCTCGCAGGGTTTATATGAGACCCAGTACTTC
TRBD2,TRBJ2-7,TRBV12-5,NA,CASGFLLAGVGEQYF,TGTGCTAGTGGTTTTTTGCTAGCGGGAGTAGGGGAGCAGTACTTC
NA,TRBJ1-4,TRBV5-8,NA,CASSLGLEANEKLFF,TGTGCCAGCAGCTTGGGATTGGAGGCTAATGAAAAACTGTTTTTT
TRBD1,TRBJ1-1,TRBV5-1,NA,CASSSRQGARTEAFF,TGCGCCAGCAGCTCACGACAGGGGGCTAGAACTGAAGCTTTCTTT
TRBD1,TRBJ2-1,TRBV15,NA,CATTPTGFAYNEQFF,TGTGCCACCACTCCGACAGGGTTTGCCTACAATGAGCAGTTCTTC
NA,TRBJ2-3,TRBV28,NA,CASSSGRRDTQYF,TGTGCCAGCAGCTCCGGACGGAGAGATACGCAGTATTTT
NA,TRBJ1-1,TRBV19,few,CASSLRGRLNTEAFF,TGTGCCAGTAGTCTTCGGGGTCGGCTGAACACTGAAGCTTTCTTT
NA,TRBJ2-5,TRBV7-9,NA,CASSPGRVEQETQYF,TGTGCCAGCAGCCCTGGGAGAGTGGAACAAGAGACCCAGTACTTC
TRBD2,TRBJ2-1,TRBV13,few,CASSLRGTSAYNEQFF,TGTGCCAGCAGCTTGCGTGGGACTAGCGCTTACAATGAGCAGTTCTTC
NA,TRBJ2-7,TRBV5-1,NA,CASSQSLRDEQYF,TGCGCCAGCAGCCAGTCCCTTAGGGACGAGCAGTACTTC
NA,TRBJ1-3,TRBV5-6,NA,CASSTMTDSGNTIYF,TGTGCCAGCAGCACCATGACGGATTCTGGAAACACCATATATTTT
TRBD1,TRBJ2-7,TRBV5-4,NA,CASSSGQYSAYEQYF,TGTGCCAGCAGCTCGGGACAGTACTCCGCCTACGAGCAGTACTTC
NA,TRBJ1-2,TRBV19,few,CASSIRGQYYGYTF,TGTGCCAGTAGTATCAGGGGTCAATACTATGGCTACACCTTC
NA,TRBJ2-3,TRBV5-1,NA,CASSSGRGGHTDTQYF,TGCGCCAGCAGCTCTGGCCGAGGAGGCCACACAGATACGCAGTATTTT
NA,TRBJ1-2,TRBV4-2,NA,CASSRGYGYTF,TGTGCCAGCAGCAGGGGCTACGGCTACACCTTC
NA,TRBJ1-3,TRBV16,NA,CASSENGLAGNTIYF,TGTGCCAGCAGCGAGAACGGGCTGGCCGGAAACACCATATATTTT
NA,TRBJ2-7,TRBV15,once,CATSRVQGEGSEQYF,TGTGCCACCAGCAGAGTGCAGGGGGAGGGTTCCGAGCAGTACTTC
NA,TRBJ2-7,TRBV5-1,NA,CASSLGASKYEQYF,TGCGCCAGCAGCTTGGGGGCTAGTAAGTACGAGCAGTACTTC
NA,TRBJ1-2,TRBV5-1,NA,CASSLDYDRARDGYTF,TGCGCCAGCAGCTTGGACTACGACCGGGCTAGGGATGGCTACACCTTC
TRBD1,TRBJ2-5,TRBV18,NA,CASSVIQGQETQYF,TGTGCCAGCTCCGTTATCCAGGGACAGGAGACCCAGTACTTC
NA,TRBJ1-1,TRBV6-1,NA,CASSEPFDASPNTEAFF,TGTGCCAGCAGTGAACCCTTCGACGCGTCACCCAACACTGAAGCTTTCTTT
NA,TRBJ2-1,TRBV18,NA,CASSTYNEQFF,TGTGCCAGCTCAACATACAATGAGCAGTTCTTC
NA,TRBJ1-2,TRBV6-6,NA,CASRLSGVDGYTF,TGTGCCAGCCGGTTGTCAGGGGTGGATGGCTACACCTTC
NA,TRBJ2-3,TRBV6-1,once,CASSVAVTPGADTQYF,TGTGCCAGCAGTGTAGCGGTAACCCCCGGCGCAGATACGCAGTATTTT
TRBD2,TRBJ2-1,TRBV9,NA,CASTKAGTRSNEQFF,TGTGCCAGTACAAAAGCCGGGACTAGGTCAAATGAGCAGTTCTTC